The rows below give T cell receptor beta chains drawn from one sample of a study of T cell responses to AZD1222 COVID-19 vaccine. The data were produced by immunoSEQ multiplex PCR, yet TCRdb's version contains in-frame clones alone and is incomplete. Of some 140,000 clones in the sample, under 95% were seen once. Sequenced here: peripheral blood, sampled on day 0 of AZD1222 vaccination. The receptors were gathered from an adult in good health. The CDR3 runs from the conserved cysteine through the conserved F or W. Fields, in order: CDR3 protein, V gene.

CDR3aa: CASSPPSGDTQYF; v_gene: TRBV18
CDR3aa: CASSFLDRSNEKLFF; v_gene: TRBV25-1
CDR3aa: CASSQGFRGAHNEQFF; v_gene: TRBV4-3
CDR3aa: CASSLFPTRVTMAYEQYF; v_gene: TRBV11-3
CDR3aa: CASSFRPGNTEAFF; v_gene: TRBV7-9
CDR3aa: CASSLSGGNEQYF; v_gene: TRBV27
CDR3aa: CASSLVGVSPLHF; v_gene: TRBV28
CDR3aa: CASSVQGHTEAFF; v_gene: TRBV9
CDR3aa: CAGQGDLLYEQYF; v_gene: TRBV7-9
CDR3aa: CASSDRSGRSQETQYF; v_gene: TRBV2
CDR3aa: CASTGGPHYNEQFF; v_gene: TRBV2
CDR3aa: CASSLGLAGITDTQYF; v_gene: TRBV7-6
CDR3aa: CASSALTEPGNTIYF; v_gene: TRBV11-2
CDR3aa: CASLSMGGEETQYF; v_gene: TRBV28
CDR3aa: CASRPDRAHEQYF; v_gene: TRBV2
CDR3aa: CASSLELAGVNEQFF; v_gene: TRBV5-1
CDR3aa: CASTRGTPQETQYF; v_gene: TRBV6-5
CDR3aa: CASSLDGPNQPQHF; v_gene: TRBV5-1
CDR3aa: CARTSGGTEAFF; v_gene: TRBV2
CDR3aa: CASSPFRQGGQPQHF; v_gene: TRBV28
CDR3aa: CASSLAGNNRADSPLHF; v_gene: TRBV7-2
CDR3aa: CASSFQANTEAFF; v_gene: TRBV5-1
CDR3aa: CASSLLGYEQYF; v_gene: TRBV12-3/TRBV12-4
CDR3aa: CASSYSETGGRNYGYTF; v_gene: TRBV6-2/TRBV6-3